This TCR beta chain emerged from a study of T cells in Graves' hyperthyroidism and ophthalmopathy. Used for diagnoses were clinical symptoms, serum thyroxine and TRAb, thyroid ultrasound and orbital computed tomography. TCR beta CDR3 region amplification was performed from RNA transcripts. First-round RT-PCR with HTBI primers amplified the TCR CDR3 region. TCRdb itself ran the multiplex PCR reads through MiXCR, one entry per CDR3 protein. In the table there are some 270,000 distinct CDR3 sequences, approximately 25% of which are singletons. The CDR3 consists of 16 residues. The germline V and J ends were trimmed by 7 bases and 5 bases, with 23 bases remaining between them. Germline CDR1 reads MDHEN; CDR2 reads SYDVKM.

The sample was blood. The chain combines TRBV28 with TRBJ1-1; D is unclear. This TCR derives from a woman between 40 and 50 years old with Graves' ophthalmopathy. The CDR3 region has the DNA TGTGCCAGCACTCGGTCTCGCGGGGTGATGGGGACTGAAGCTTTCTTT. The encoded protein is CASTRSRGVMGTEAFF. Full variable domain (outside the CDR3, taken from reference TRBV28 and TRBJ1-1): DVKVTQSSRYLVKRTGEKVFLECVQDMDHENMFWYRQDPGLGLRLIYFSYDVKMKEKGDIPEGYSVSREKKERFSLILESASTNQTSMYLCASTRSRGVMGTEAFFGQGTRLTVV.